This TCR beta chain was found in a study of cytomegalovirus exposure and HLA in healthy donors. Study conclusions and caveats: It was reportedly the case that the classifier diagnosed cytomegalovirus status with high specificity and sensitivity. The majority of TCR sequences were rare, yet some public TCRs appeared in many donors. Altogether, around 160 TCR beta chains were recorded as cytomegalovirus-associated.

Some clones are missing from TCRdb's copy, which holds only in-frame ones; the method was immunoSEQ multiplex PCR. The top ten clones hold about 0.95% of a sample with 55,000 to 65,000 clones, around nine tenths of them seen once. Comments on this clone: The antigen is unknown.

The receptor's source is a man aged 18 to 30 in good health and CMV-seronegative. Sample: PBMCs.

This CDR3 reads CASSSHLAGVMETQYF. DNA for the CDR3: TGTGCCAGCAGTTCCCACCTAGCGGGAGTCATGGAGACCCAGTACTTC. The chain combines TRBV28 with TRBJ2-5; 10 bases are shared with TRBD2. The germline gives CDR1 MDHEN, CDR2 SYDVKM. CDR3 length: 16 amino acids. V dropped 4 bases and J dropped 5; count of bases not matched to a gene: 10.